The 9 T cell receptor beta chains below all came from one sample that was sequenced in a study of cytomegalovirus exposure and HLA in healthy donors. Primers for the PCR totalled 60 Vbeta and 13 Jbeta. Clones were sequenced by immunoSEQ multiplex PCR, and TCRdb holds only the in-frame ones, with some missing. The sample lists approximately 110,000 clones; more than 60% were seen once. Sequenced sample: PBMCs. The receptors originated from a woman aged 35 to 49 in good health and CMV-seronegative.

This clone was seen more than once but under ten times. The genes are TRBV19 and TRBJ1-1, with TRBD1 as a possible D gene (5 bases). Trimming shortened V by 5 bases and J by 8 bases, and 12 bases separated the two germline ends. Germline V CDR1 and CDR2: LNHDA, SQIVND (reference sequence). This CDR3 contains 12 residues. The CDR3, as DNA: TGTGCCAGTAGTCCACTGGGGGGAGAAGCTTTCTTT. As protein: CASSPLGGEAFF.

This clone has a handful of counts. The chain carries TRBV29-1 and TRBJ2-7; maybe TRBD2 (5 bases). The V and J ends lost 1 base and 2 bases respectively, with 12 bases between them. The CDR3 has 14 amino acids. From germline, CDR1 is SQVTM and CDR2 ANQGSEA. The CDR3 loop is CSVEVRARPYEQYF. The DNA for the CDR3 is TGCAGCGTTGAAGTGCGGGCGCGACCCTACGAGCAGTACTTC.

The rearrangement links TRBV25-1 to TRBJ1-2; 8 nucleotides align to TRBD1. The CDR3 spans 14 residues. Germline-derived CDR1 and CDR2 are MGHDK and SYGVNS. Germline trimming cut 6 bases from V and 1 base from J; bases unmatched to any gene: 4. In DNA, the CDR3 is TGTGCCAGCAGCCCAACAGGGGGTAACTATGGCTACACCTTC. It yields the protein CASSPTGGNYGYTF.

The rearrangement links TRBV9 to TRBJ2-5; 15 bases agree with TRBD2. Looked up from germline, CDR1 is SGDLS and CDR2 is YYNGEE. This CDR3 region has 17 residues. Losses at the gene ends were 3 bases for V and 4 bases for J; bases not matched to a gene: 7. The CDR3 is CASSAGTSGGRGETQYF. CDR3 sequence (DNA): TGTGCCAGCAGCGCCGGGACTAGCGGGGGGCGGGGAGAGACCCAGTACTTC.

The chain couples TRBV5-1 to TRBJ2-1; D perhaps matches TRBD2 (5 bases). Germline assignment: CDR1 SGHRS and CDR2 YFSETQ. The V end lost 1 base, the J end lost 9 bases, and 11 bases lay between the germline ends. This CDR3 has 13 amino acids. The CDR3 bases are TGCGCCAGCAGCTTGTCCGAGGGTATTGAGCAGTTCTTC. As protein: CASSLSEGIEQFF. Full variable domain (missing parts from reference TRBV5-1 and TRBJ2-1): KAGVTQTPRYLIKTRGQQVTLSCSPISGHRSVSWYQQTPGQGLQFLFEYFSETQRNKGNFPGRFSGRQFSNSRSEMNVSTLELGDSALYLCASSLSEGIEQFFGPGTRLTVL.

The CDR3: CASSKRLAGGKTQYF. CDR3 coding DNA: TGTGCCAGCAGCAAGCGACTAGCGGGGGGGAAGACCCAGTACTTC. The chain carries TRBV21-1 and TRBJ2-5; no check of the table's D call, TRBD2, against the DNA was made. TRBV21-1 is a pseudogene. The CDR3 sequence is 15 residues long.

The rearrangement joins TRBV10-3 to TRBJ1-2; no firm D call. The germline CDR1 and CDR2 sequences are ENHRY and SYGVKD. Trimming left V 4 bases short and J 6 bases short, with 9 bases between. The CDR3 loop spans 12 amino acids. CDR3 nucleotide sequence: TGTGCCATCAGTGCGCGACGGGATGGCTACACCTTC. Protein: CAISARRDGYTF.

The V and J genes are TRBV11-2 and TRBJ2-4; D unresolved. V was cut by 0 bases and J by 0 bases, with 6 bases left in between. The CDR3 spans 15 residues. Germline V gene data show CDR1 as SGHAT and CDR2 as FQNNGV. The CDR3 sequence: CASSLDARAKNIQYF. CDR3 nucleotides: TGTGCCAGCAGCTTAGATGCCAGAGCCAAAAACATTCAGTACTTC.

The V call is TRBV6-4, the J call TRBJ1-2; no definite D call. CDR1 is MRHNA and CDR2 is SNTAGT in the germline V gene. This CDR3 comprises 13 residues. The germline V and J ends were trimmed by 0 bases and 8 bases, with 10 bases remaining between them. CDR3 sequence reads: CASSDSAGLGYTF. In DNA form, the CDR3 reads TGTGCCAGCAGTGACTCCGCCGGACTAGGCTACACCTTC.